The entry that follows covers one T cell receptor (beta chain) sequence. In the study's own analysis: Amplifying reference gene primers gave estimates of nucleated cell counts. Assay used: immunoSEQ multiplex PCR; TCRdb lists only in-frame clones, some missing. The DNA was the basis for D and trimming; V, J and clone size are from that table. The table has about 99,000 clones, over 80% seen once. The entry originates in a study of blood T cell repertoires in COVID-19. About the study: Acute and convalescent COVID-19 samples came from the United States, Italy and Spain. The analysed material was cDNA or gDNA that came from T cells, B-cell-depleted T cells, or PBMCs.

V was shortened by 4 bases and J by 4 bases, with 17 bases between the two germline ends. The CDR3 extends over 15 amino acids. Germline V gene data show CDR1 as MDHEN and CDR2 as SYDVKM. The clonotype comes from a man aged 45-60 years with acute or convalescent COVID-19. The chain couples TRBV28 to TRBJ2-7, with D possibly TRBD2 on 6 matching bases. The sample consisted of peripheral blood. The CDR3 sequence is CASSSLIGRAYEQYF. CDR3 in DNA: TGTGCCAGCAGTTCCCTAATCGGGAGAGCGTACGAGCAGTACTTC. Full variable domain (remainder filled in from reference TRBV28 and TRBJ2-7): DVKVTQSSRYLVKRTGEKVFLECVQDMDHENMFWYRQDPGLGLRLIYFSYDVKMKEKGDIPEGYSVSREKKERFSLILESASTNQTSMYLCASSSLIGRAYEQYFGPGTRLTVT.